Sequencing of this T cell receptor (beta chain) was carried out in a study of PD-1 blockade in mismatch repair-deficient tumors. The assay was immunoSEQ multiplex PCR, and TCRdb's table has in-frame clones only and misses some. The data contain tens of thousands of clones, roughly 77% of them singletons. In germline, CDR1 is KGHSH, CDR2 LQKENI. V was clipped by 0 bases and J by 0 bases; unmatched bases: 2. The CDR3 is 17 amino acids. A few pembrolizumab responders had their TCRs sequenced. The rearrangement joins TRBV18 to TRBJ2-7; TRBD2 matches 13 bases. Sequencing was performed on peripheral blood, taken 4 weeks after starting pembrolizumab. This TCR derives from an adult with mismatch repair-deficient cancer. The CDR3: CASSPPTSGRLSYEQYF. The CDR3 DNA reads as TGTGCCAGCTCACCACCGACTAGCGGGAGGCTCTCCTACGAGCAGTACTTC.